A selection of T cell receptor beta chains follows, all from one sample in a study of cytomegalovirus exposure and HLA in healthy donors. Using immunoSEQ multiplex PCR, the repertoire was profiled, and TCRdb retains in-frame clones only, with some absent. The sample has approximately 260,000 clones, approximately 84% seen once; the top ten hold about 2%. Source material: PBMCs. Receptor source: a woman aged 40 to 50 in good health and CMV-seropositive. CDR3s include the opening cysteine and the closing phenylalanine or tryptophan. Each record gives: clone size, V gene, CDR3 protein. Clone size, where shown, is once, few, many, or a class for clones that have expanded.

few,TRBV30,CAWKEYDWGTSANTGELFF
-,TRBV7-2,CASSPRLVANEKLFF
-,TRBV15,CATSRDQQGGEQFF
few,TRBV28,CASSLNRLYGYTF
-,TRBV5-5,CASSGDREKLFF
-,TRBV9,CASSARPETYNEQFF
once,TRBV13,CASSLTGSYGYTF
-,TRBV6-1,CASSPQGNQPQHF
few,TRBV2,CASSETGSFGYTF
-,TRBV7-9,CASSLVSGRADTQYF
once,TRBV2,CASSEGQGAQTDTQYF
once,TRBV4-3,CASSQEAGGEVWTDTQYF
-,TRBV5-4,CASSLAGTMNTEAFF
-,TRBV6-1,CASSSGTGSYGYTF
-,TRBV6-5,CASSRGLSEKLFF
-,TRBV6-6,CASSYLTGNYGYTF
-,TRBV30,CAWALGGQETQYF
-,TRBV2,CASSERASGSQTGELFF
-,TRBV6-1,CASSEDGLRVAFF
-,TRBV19,CASKVAIGTDTQYF
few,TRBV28,CASSPSQGGTDTQYF
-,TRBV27,CASSPSLSGTTGELFF
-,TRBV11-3,CASSLDSGTDTQYF
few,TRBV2,CASMREGLNTEAFF
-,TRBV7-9,CASSLGGGTEAFF
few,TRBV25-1,CASIGGGYGYTF
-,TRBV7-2,CASSLAGGVTDTQYF